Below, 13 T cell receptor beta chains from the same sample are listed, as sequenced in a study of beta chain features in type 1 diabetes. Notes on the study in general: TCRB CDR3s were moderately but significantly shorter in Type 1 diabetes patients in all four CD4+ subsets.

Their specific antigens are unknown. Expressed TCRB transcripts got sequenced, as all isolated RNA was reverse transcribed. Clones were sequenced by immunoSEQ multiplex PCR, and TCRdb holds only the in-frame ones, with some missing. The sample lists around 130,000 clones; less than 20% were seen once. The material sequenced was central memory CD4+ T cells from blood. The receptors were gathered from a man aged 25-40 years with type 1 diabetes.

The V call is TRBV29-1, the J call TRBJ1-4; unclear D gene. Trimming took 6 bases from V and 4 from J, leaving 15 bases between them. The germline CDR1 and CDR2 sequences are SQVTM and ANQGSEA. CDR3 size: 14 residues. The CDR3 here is CSVRGGSGNEKLFF. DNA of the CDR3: TGCAGCGTCCGCGGTGGATCGGGTAATGAAAAACTGTTTTTT.

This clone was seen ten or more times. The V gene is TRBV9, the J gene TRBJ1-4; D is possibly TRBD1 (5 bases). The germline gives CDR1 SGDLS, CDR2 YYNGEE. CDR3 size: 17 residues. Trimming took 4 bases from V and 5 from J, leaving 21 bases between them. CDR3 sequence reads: CASSTLDSGGPNEKLFF. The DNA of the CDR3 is TGTGCCAGCAGCACTCTCGACAGTGGGGGACCCAATGAAAAACTGTTTTTT.

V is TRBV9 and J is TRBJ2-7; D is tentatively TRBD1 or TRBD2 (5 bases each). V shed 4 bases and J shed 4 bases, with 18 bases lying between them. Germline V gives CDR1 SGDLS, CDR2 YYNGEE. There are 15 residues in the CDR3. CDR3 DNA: TGTGCCAGCAGCCGAGAAGGGACCCTTCCTTACGAGCAGTACTTC. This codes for CASSREGTLPYEQYF.

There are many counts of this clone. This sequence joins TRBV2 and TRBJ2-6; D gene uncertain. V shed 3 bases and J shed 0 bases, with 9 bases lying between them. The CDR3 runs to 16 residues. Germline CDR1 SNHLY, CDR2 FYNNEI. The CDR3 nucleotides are TGTGCCAGCAGTGAGCGACAACTCTCTGGGGCCAACGTCCTGACTTTC. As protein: CASSERQLSGANVLTF.

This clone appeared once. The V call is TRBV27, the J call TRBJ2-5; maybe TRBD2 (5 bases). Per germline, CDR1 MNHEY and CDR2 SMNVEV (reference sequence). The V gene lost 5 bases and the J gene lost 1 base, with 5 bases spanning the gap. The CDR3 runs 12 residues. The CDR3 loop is CASSRGQETQYF. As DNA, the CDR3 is TGTGCCAGCAGTCGGGGCCAAGAGACCCAGTACTTC.

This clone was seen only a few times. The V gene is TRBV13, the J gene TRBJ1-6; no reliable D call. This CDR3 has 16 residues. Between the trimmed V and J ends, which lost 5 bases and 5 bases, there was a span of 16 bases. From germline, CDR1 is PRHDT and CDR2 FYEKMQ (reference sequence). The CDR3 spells CASSRRSDFDNSPLHF. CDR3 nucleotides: TGTGCCAGCAGCCGAAGGAGCGATTTTGATAATTCACCCCTCCACTTT.

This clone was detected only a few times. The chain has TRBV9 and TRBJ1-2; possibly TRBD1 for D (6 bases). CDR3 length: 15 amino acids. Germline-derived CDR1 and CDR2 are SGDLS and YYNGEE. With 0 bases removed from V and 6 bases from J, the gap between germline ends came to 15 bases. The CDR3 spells CASSVDFRGTDGYTF. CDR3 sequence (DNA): TGTGCCAGCAGCGTAGACTTCAGGGGAACGGATGGCTACACCTTC.

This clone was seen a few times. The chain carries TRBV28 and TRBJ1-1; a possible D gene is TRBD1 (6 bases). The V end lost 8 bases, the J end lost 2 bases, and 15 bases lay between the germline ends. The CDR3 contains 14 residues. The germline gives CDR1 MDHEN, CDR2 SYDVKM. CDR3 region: CASVGQGSNTEAFF. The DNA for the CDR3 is TGTGCCAGCGTAGGGCAGGGGTCCAACACTGAAGCTTTCTTT.

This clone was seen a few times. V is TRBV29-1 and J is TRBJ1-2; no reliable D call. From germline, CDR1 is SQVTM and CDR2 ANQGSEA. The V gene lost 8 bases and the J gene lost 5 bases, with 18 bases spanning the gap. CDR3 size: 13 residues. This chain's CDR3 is CSSRTLGVYGYTF. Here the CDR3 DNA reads TGCAGCTCCCGGACCCTCGGGGTATATGGCTACACCTTC. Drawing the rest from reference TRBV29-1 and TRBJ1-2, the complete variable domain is SAVISQKPSRDICQRGTSLTIQCQVDSQVTMMFWYRQQPGQSLTLIATANQGSEATYESGFVIDKFPISRPNLTFSTLTVSNMSPEDSSIYLCSSRTLGVYGYTFGSGTRLTVV.

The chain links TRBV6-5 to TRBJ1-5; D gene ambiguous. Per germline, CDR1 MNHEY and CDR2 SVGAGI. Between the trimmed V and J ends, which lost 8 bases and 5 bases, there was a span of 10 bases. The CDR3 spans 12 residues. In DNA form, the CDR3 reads TGTGCCAGCTCAAGGAGCGATCAGCCCCAGCATTTT. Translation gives CASSRSDQPQHF.

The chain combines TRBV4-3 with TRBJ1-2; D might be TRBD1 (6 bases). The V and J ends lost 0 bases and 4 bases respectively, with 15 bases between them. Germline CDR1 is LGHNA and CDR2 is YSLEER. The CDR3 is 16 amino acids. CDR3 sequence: CASSQEPGETRYGYTF. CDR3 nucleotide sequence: TGCGCCAGCAGCCAAGAGCCAGGGGAGACTCGCTATGGCTACACCTTC.

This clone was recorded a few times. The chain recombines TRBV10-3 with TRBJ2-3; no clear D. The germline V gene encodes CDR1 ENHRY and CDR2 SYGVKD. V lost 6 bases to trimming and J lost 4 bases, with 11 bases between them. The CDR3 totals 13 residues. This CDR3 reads CAISRSRPDTQYF. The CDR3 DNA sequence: TGTGCCATCAGCCGGTCAAGACCAGATACGCAGTATTTT.

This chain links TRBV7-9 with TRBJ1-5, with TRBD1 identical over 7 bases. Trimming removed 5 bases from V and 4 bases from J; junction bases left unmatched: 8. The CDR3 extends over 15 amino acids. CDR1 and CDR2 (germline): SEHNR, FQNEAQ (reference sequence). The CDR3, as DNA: TGTGCCAGCAGCCTAGTGGGGACAGTGAATCAGCCCCAGCATTTT. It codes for CASSLVGTVNQPQHF.